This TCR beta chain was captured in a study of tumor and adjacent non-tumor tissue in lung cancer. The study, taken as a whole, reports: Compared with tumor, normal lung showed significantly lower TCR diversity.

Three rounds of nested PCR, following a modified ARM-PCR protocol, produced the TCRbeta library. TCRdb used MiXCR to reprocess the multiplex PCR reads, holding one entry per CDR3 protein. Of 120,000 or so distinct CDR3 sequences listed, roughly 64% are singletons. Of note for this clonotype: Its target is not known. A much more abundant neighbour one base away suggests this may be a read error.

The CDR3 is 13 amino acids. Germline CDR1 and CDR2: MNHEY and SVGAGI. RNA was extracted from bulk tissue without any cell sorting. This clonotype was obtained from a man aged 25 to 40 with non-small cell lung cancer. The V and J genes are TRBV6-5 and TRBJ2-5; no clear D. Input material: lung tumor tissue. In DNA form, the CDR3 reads TGTACCAGCAGTTACTCCGAGCTGGAGACCCAGTACTTC. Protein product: CTSSYSELETQYF.